One and the same sample provided the 12 T cell receptor beta chains below, sequenced in a study of response to subunit inactivated influenza vaccine. TCRdb reprocessed the RT-PCR reads via MiXCR and lists one record per CDR3 protein. The sample holds about 150,000 distinct CDR3 sequences, around 10% seen once. Sequences were derived from CD8+ T cells sorted from PBMCs, sampled approximately 25 months after vaccination. These receptor sequences come from a man aged 50-75 years who received an inactivated influenza vaccine.

This clonotype was counted only a few times. The genes are TRBV28 and TRBJ2-2; D is unclear. Germline CDR1 and CDR2: MDHEN and SYDVKM. The V gene lost 6 bases and the J gene lost 1 base, with 12 bases spanning the gap. This CDR3 is 15 amino acids long. CDR3 in amino acids: CASRLAQMNTGELFF. The DNA for the CDR3 is TGTGCCAGCAGACTGGCTCAGATGAACACCGGGGAGCTGTTTTTT.

The chain has TRBV10-3 and TRBJ2-2, with D maybe TRBD1 (6 bases). Trimming shortened V by 8 bases and J by 3 bases, and 19 bases separated the two germline ends. This CDR3 is built from 16 residues. CDR1 ENHRY and CDR2 SYGVKD come from the germline V gene. The CDR3 DNA reads as TGTGCCATCTCCCCGAGGGGGTCTGAAGACACCGGGGAGCTGTTTTTT. It specifies CAISPRGSEDTGELFF.

The chain is built from TRBV7-9 and TRBJ1-1; TRBD1 might be the D (6 bases). The germline CDR1 and CDR2 sequences are SEHNR and FQNEAQ (reference sequence). V was trimmed by 3 bases and J by 6 bases, leaving 11 bases between them. This CDR3 has 13 residues. In DNA form, the CDR3 reads TGTGCCAGCAGCTTGGGCAGGGGACCTGAAGCTTTCTTT. Translation gives CASSLGRGPEAFF.

The sample holds a few counts of this clonotype. V and J are TRBV15 and TRBJ2-7, with 7 bases aligning to TRBD1. CDR3 size: 14 residues. Trimming took 1 base from V and 2 from J; bases not matched to a gene: 2. CDR1 and CDR2 from the germline V gene are LNHNV and YYDKDF (reference sequence). The DNA for the CDR3 is TGTGCCACCAGCAGAGGACAGGGCCCCTACGAGCAGTACTTC. Translated, it gives CATSRGQGPYEQYF. Full variable domain (rest looked up from reference TRBV15 and TRBJ2-7): DAMVIQNPRYQVTQFGKPVTLSCSQTLNHNVMYWYQQKSSQAPKLLFHYYDKDFNNEADTPDNFQSRRPNTSFCFLDIRSPGLGDTAMYLCATSRGQGPYEQYFGPGTRLTVT.

The sample holds a few counts of this clonotype. The V call is TRBV24-1, the J call TRBJ1-6, with D perhaps TRBD1 (6 bases). Trimming shortened V by 9 bases and J by 9 bases, and 14 bases separated the two germline ends. The CDR3 is 13 residues long. The germline V gene encodes CDR1 KGHDR and CDR2 SFDVKD. Written as DNA, the CDR3 is TGTGCCACCTCCACAGGGATGGGTTCACCCCTCCACTTT. Protein sequence: CATSTGMGSPLHF.

The V gene is TRBV18, the J gene TRBJ2-6; D perhaps matches TRBD1 (6 bases). V was cut by 4 bases and J by 0 bases, with 13 bases left in between. The CDR3 covers 17 residues. Germline CDR1 and CDR2: KGHSH and LQKENI. CDR3 amino acids: CASSRPGQSSGANVLTF. Written as DNA, the CDR3 is TGTGCCAGCTCACGCCCGGGACAAAGCTCTGGGGCCAACGTCCTGACTTTC.

The chain has TRBV20-1 and TRBJ1-1, with TRBD1 matching over 9 bases. Germline V gene sequence: CDR1 DFQATT, CDR2 SNEGSKA (reference sequence). The CDR3 totals 14 residues. V trimming: 4 bases; J trimming: 7 bases; junction bases outside the gene matches: 10. The CDR3 protein is CSAIDRGLGIEAFF. CDR3 DNA: TGCAGTGCTATAGACAGGGGGTTAGGGATTGAAGCTTTCTTT.

This clonotype was counted a few times. The rearrangement uses TRBV7-6 and TRBJ2-1; possible D gene TRBD2, 7 bases. The CDR3 has 16 amino acids. CDR1 and CDR2 (germline): SGHVS, FNYEAQ. V was cut by 5 bases and J by 9 bases, with 23 bases left in between. Here the CDR3 reads CASSQGGGESPFEQFF. CDR3 bases: TGTGCCAGCAGCCAAGGGGGGGGCGAGAGTCCCTTTGAGCAGTTCTTC.

The chain is built from TRBV11-2 and TRBJ2-1; 8 nucleotides line up with TRBD1. The J segment lost 8 bases and the V segment lost 4 bases, leaving 10 bases of the junction unmatched. Per the germline V gene, CDR1 is SGHAT and CDR2 is FQNNGV. This CDR3 comprises 15 residues. The CDR3 spells CASSSGPGQEYEQFF. The CDR3 coding sequence is TGTGCCAGCAGCTCGGGACCGGGACAGGAGTATGAGCAGTTCTTC.

The gene calls are TRBV3-1 and TRBJ2-1; no reliable D call. The germline V gene has CDR1 LGHDT and CDR2 YNNKEL (reference sequence). V was shortened by 2 bases and J by 6 bases, with 11 bases between the two germline ends. The length of the CDR3 is 14 residues. The CDR3 sequence is CASSQSRWGNEQFF. CDR3 bases: TGTGCCAGCAGCCAATCACGGTGGGGCAATGAGCAGTTCTTC.

This clonotype showed up many times. Compared with germline, one end of the junction differs, possibly owing to a read error. The rearrangement links TRBV27 to TRBJ2-3, with no clear D. Germline values: CDR1 MNHEY, CDR2 SMNVEV (reference sequence). The CDR3 is 14 residues long. The CDR3 sequence is CASSLSVRRGTQYF. In nucleotides, the CDR3 is TGTGCCAGCAGTCTATCCGTCCGGCGTGGTACGCAGTATTTT.

This clonotype has just a few counts. The chain links TRBV9 to TRBJ2-1, with TRBD1 as a possible D gene (6 bases). This CDR3 is 15 amino acids long. Germline V gene sequence: CDR1 SGDLS, CDR2 YYNGEE. With 3 bases removed from V and 1 base from J, the gap between germline ends came to 11 bases. The CDR3 protein is CASSENRVSYNEQFF. In DNA form, the CDR3 reads TGTGCCAGCAGCGAAAACAGGGTATCCTACAATGAGCAGTTCTTC. Full variable domain (remainder filled in from reference TRBV9 and TRBJ2-1): DSGVTQTPKHLITATGQRVTLRCSPRSGDLSVYWYQQSLDQGLQFLIQYYNGEERAKGNILERFSAQQFPDLHSELNLSSLELGDSALYFCASSENRVSYNEQFFGPGTRLTVL.